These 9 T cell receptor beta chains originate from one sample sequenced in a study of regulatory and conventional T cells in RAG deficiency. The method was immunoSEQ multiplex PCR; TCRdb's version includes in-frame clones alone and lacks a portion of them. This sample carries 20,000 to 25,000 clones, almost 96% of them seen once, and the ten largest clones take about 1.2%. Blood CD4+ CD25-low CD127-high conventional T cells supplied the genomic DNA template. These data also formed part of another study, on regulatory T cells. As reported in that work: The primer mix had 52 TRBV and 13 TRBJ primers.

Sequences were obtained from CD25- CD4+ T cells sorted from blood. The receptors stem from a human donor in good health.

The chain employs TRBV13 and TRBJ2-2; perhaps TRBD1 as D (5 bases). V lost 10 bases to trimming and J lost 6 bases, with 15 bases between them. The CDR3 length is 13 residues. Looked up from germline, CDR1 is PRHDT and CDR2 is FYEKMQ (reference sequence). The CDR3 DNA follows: TGTGCCACGACCCTAGGGGAAGCCGGGGAGCTGTTTTTT. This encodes CATTLGEAGELFF.

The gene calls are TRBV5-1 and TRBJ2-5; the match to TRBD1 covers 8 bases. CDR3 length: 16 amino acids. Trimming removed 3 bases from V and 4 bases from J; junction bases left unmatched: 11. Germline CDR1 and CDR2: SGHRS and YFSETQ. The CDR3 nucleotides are TGCGCCAGCAGCTCTACCGGGACAGGATTCGGAGAGACCCAGTACTTC. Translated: CASSSTGTGFGETQYF.

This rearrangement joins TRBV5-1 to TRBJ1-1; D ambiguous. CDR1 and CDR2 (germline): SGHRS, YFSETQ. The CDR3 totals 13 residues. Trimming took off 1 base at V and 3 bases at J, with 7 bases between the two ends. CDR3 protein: CASSLQVDTEAFF. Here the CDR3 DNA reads TGCGCCAGCAGCTTGCAGGTGGACACTGAAGCTTTCTTT.

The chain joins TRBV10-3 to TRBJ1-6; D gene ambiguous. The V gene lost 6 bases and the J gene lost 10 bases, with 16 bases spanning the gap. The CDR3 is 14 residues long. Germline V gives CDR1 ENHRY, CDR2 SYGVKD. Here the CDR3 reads CAISGNRERSPLHF. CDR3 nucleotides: TGTGCCATCAGCGGGAACAGAGAAAGGTCACCCCTCCACTTT.

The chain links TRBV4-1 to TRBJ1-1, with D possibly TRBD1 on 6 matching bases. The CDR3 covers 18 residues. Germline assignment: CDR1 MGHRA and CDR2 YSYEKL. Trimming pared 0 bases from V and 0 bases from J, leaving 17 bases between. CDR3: CASSQDRGTLRMNTEAFF. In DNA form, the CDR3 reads TGCGCCAGCAGCCAAGATAGGGGGACACTAAGAATGAACACTGAAGCTTTCTTT.

CDR3 DNA sequence: TGTGCCAGCAGCCGATTTACGGTTGGCTCCTACGAGCAGTACTTC. Residues: CASSRFTVGSYEQYF. This chain joins TRBV11-2 and TRBJ2-7; D gene uncertain. The CDR3 runs to 15 residues. The V end was cut by 5 bases, the J end by 0 bases, with 14 bases between. Germline assignment: CDR1 SGHAT and CDR2 FQNNGV.

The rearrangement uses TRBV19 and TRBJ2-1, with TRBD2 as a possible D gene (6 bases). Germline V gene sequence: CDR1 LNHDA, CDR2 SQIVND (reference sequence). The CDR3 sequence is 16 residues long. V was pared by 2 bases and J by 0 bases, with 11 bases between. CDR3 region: CASSIWGVTSYNEQFF. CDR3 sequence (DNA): TGTGCCAGTAGTATATGGGGGGTCACCTCCTACAATGAGCAGTTCTTC.

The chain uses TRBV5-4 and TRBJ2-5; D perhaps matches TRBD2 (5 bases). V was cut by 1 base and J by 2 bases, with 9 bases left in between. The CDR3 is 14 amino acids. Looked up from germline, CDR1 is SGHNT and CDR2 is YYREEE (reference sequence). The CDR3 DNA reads TGTGCCAGCAGCTTGTGGACGGGACAAGAGACCCAGTACTTC. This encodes CASSLWTGQETQYF.

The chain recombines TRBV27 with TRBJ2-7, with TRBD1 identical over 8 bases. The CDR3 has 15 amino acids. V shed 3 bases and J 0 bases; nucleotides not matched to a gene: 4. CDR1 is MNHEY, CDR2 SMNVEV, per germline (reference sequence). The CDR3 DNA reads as TGTGCCAGCAGTTTCACGGACAGGGTCTCCTACGAGCAGTACTTC. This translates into CASSFTDRVSYEQYF.